These T cell receptor beta chains were read from a single sample in a study of T cell repertoires in cytomegalovirus infection. Antigens of these TCRs are unknown. TCRdb used MiXCR to reprocess the reads, holding one entry per CDR3 protein. The top ten clones hold 15% to 20% of a sample with hundreds of thousands of distinct CDR3 sequences, approximately 32% of them seen once. The sample in question was cultured PBMCs, obtained from culture after CMV antigen stimulation. The receptor set was obtained from a human donor in good health (CMV status not recorded). Some clones in this sample may be carry-over from other donors' samples. CDR3s leave out the opening cysteine and the closing phenylalanine or tryptophan.

>TRBV12-3/TRBV12-4|TRBJ1-1
ASRQLNTEAF
>TRBV5-5|TRBJ1-1
ASSLERGLEGTEAF
>TRBV20-1|TRBJ2-3
SARDGTSGNTDTQY
>TRBV20-1|TRBJ2-5
SARDMAAETQY
>TRBV6-1|TRBJ1-1
ASSESLFGGTEAF
>TRBV28|TRBJ1-4
ASRTGGEEKLF
>TRBV18|TRBJ2-7
ASSGRGQQY
>TRBV6-6|TRBJ2-1
ASSYLATVSKGLFNEQF
>TRBV19|TRBJ2-1
ASRRAGFNEQF
>TRBV9|TRBJ1-6
ASSTHLPAAGGGNSPLH
>TRBV19|TRBJ1-1
ATRGRANTEAF
>TRBV6-1|TRBJ2-7
AVHSSYEQY
>TRBV11-2|TRBJ2-1
ASSLGAGASYEQF
>TRBV3-1|TRBJ1-2
ASSQVASRGYT
>TRBV6-1|TRBJ1-1
ASKDGRQNTEAF
>TRBV7-9|TRBJ2-1
ASSLMTSGGWF
>TRBV25-1|TRBJ2-7
ASSEWRGGYEQY
>TRBV6-4|TRBJ2-3
ASSDSGHSTDTQY
>TRBV20-1|TRBJ2-3
SASPPAGWDDTQY
>TRBV29-1|TRBJ2-3
SVEGLGGPGDTQY
>TRBV7-9|TRBJ2-7
ASSFGDSFYEQY
>TRBV6-6|TRBJ2-7
ASSLWTGMDLYEQY
>TRBV12-3/TRBV12-4|TRBJ1-3
ASSFVGQARGTIY
>TRBV28|TRBJ2-6
ASSQHPSGANVLT
>TRBV11-2|TRBJ1-3
ASSSVVSGNTIY
>TRBV7-2|TRBJ2-1
ASSLTSYSNEQF
>TRBV7-3|TRBJ2-2
ASSFDRTGELF
>TRBV5-1|TRBJ2-5
ASSSTSGEETQY
>TRBV10-3|TRBJ2-7
AISESASGTYEQY
>TRBV7-3|TRBJ2-1
ASSFVDRGWEQF
>TRBV6-1|TRBJ1-6
ASSERGGVNSPLH
>TRBV4-2|TRBJ2-3
ASSQDFRDTQY
>TRBV7-8|TRBJ1-5
ASSLGGTAGTNKGGNQPQH
>TRBV7-9|TRBJ2-2
ASSSTSGGSTGELF
>TRBV7-9|TRBJ2-4
ASSSEWGWQNIQY
>TRBV2|TRBJ2-1
ASSLGTYEQF
>TRBV20-1|TRBJ1-1
SASNGMNTEAF
>TRBV7-9|TRBJ1-1
ASSFTLSGTEAF
>TRBV7-8|TRBJ1-2
ASSLIEGLYYGYT
>TRBV2|TRBJ2-7
ASSERNRDTHEQY
>TRBV5-1|TRBJ1-4
ASSSYGTPALGEKLF
>TRBV12-3/TRBV12-4|TRBJ2-5
ASSGGNQETQY
>TRBV5-6|TRBJ1-1
ASSLVAPGGNTEAF
>TRBV29-1|TRBJ2-1
SVKGGGVGNEQF
>TRBV4-1|TRBJ1-1
ASSDQQAPNTEAF
>TRBV10-3|TRBJ1-3
AISRAQGISGNTIY
>TRBV28|TRBJ2-3
ASSTPGLAGKGY
>TRBV6-2/TRBV6-3|TRBJ2-3
ASSSQVLADTQY
>TRBV10-3|TRBJ2-3
AISDTSSTDTQY